A selection of T cell receptor beta chains follows, all from one sample in a study of blood T cell repertoires in COVID-19. TCRdb keeps only in-frame clones here, not all; method: immunoSEQ multiplex PCR. The sample has around 300,000 clones, 90% seen once. What was sequenced was peripheral blood. These receptors came from a woman aged 40 to 50 with COVID-19, enrolled during active disease. Each CDR3 is given with its conserved first and last residue. The order of the fields is V gene, J gene, CDR3 protein.

TRBV28	TRBJ1-1	CASSPTGAWNTEAFF
TRBV6-6	TRBJ2-7	CASSGQGRFSYEQYF
TRBV4-3	TRBJ1-4	CASSHRQREKLFF
TRBV5-1	TRBJ2-5	CASREGSRDQETQYF
TRBV6-5	TRBJ2-1	CASGGALREQFF
TRBV9	TRBJ2-7	CASSVEPQGYEQYF
TRBV5-1	TRBJ2-3	CASSLAIGLADTQYF
TRBV5-1	TRBJ1-2	CASSLAGTGGTYGYTF
TRBV27	TRBJ1-5	CASRVSGSNQPQHF
TRBV7-2	TRBJ2-7	CASSSQGAPYEQYF
TRBV2	TRBJ1-6	CASSRDRENSPLHF
TRBV19	TRBJ2-1	CASSMSVPDYNEQFF
TRBV5-5	TRBJ1-3	CASSPGTSGNTIYF
TRBV2	TRBJ2-7	CASILGSYTYEQYF
TRBV19	TRBJ1-4	CASSSSPGRAEKLFF
TRBV2	TRBJ1-3	CASRAGFPGNTIYF
TRBV5-1	TRBJ2-1	CASSFASGGGYNEQFF
TRBV7-2	TRBJ1-1	CASSRLRYTEAFF
TRBV28	TRBJ1-4	CASSFTGGAKLFF
TRBV19	TRBJ1-2	CASNRGQGYGYTF
TRBV9	TRBJ2-1	CASSVGSDSYNEQFF
TRBV21-1	TRBJ1-4	CASSSRGGATNEKLFF
TRBV7-9	TRBJ2-7	CASSRNGRDINEQYF
TRBV30	TRBJ1-2	CAWSATGVESGYTF
TRBV30	TRBJ2-1	CAWSVMGPGEQFF
TRBV7-9	TRBJ1-2	CASSLEPYGYTF
TRBV7-6	TRBJ2-7	CASSPLAGPSYEQYF
TRBV24-1	TRBJ1-5	CATSDPRTGASPNQPQHF
TRBV12-3/TRBV12-4	TRBJ1-1	CASSYPMGTEAFF
TRBV6-5	TRBJ2-1	CAGDSGGASYNEQFF
TRBV30	TRBJ2-3	CAWSVQGTGATDTQYF
TRBV5-5	TRBJ2-3	CASSLRQGSTDTQYF
TRBV29-1	TRBJ2-7	CSLIAGDYEQYF
TRBV3-1/TRBV3-2	TRBJ1-5	CASSQRTKSVGPQHF
TRBV19	TRBJ2-7	CASSSLLGSYEQYF
TRBV19	TRBJ1-3	CASSMGRSSGNTIYF
TRBV7-2	TRBJ2-2	CASSLPANTGELFF
TRBV7-2	TRBJ2-5	CASSPRKETQYF
TRBV7-3	TRBJ2-5	CASSYSGVGKETQYF
TRBV18	TRBJ1-1	CASSPTTGGAEAFF
TRBV30	TRBJ1-1	CAWSYPGTGGTEAFF
TRBV5-1	TRBJ2-7	CASSLPLAGGTYEQYF
TRBV18	TRBJ2-1	CASSPQTGATYNEQFF
TRBV29-1	TRBJ1-2	CSGLSGTGLSYGYTF
TRBV3-1/TRBV3-2	TRBJ1-2	CASSQQALYGYTF
TRBV10-3	TRBJ2-7	CAISDRGGEGTYEQYF
TRBV7-6	TRBJ2-2	CASSPEPQRDTGELFF
TRBV6-6	TRBJ2-3	CATSYALGADTQYF
TRBV5-1	TRBJ1-1	CASSNEDRGNTEAFF
TRBV28	TRBJ1-2	CASSLSTEGYGYTF
TRBV9	TRBJ2-7	CASSVAPGAVYEQYF
TRBV18	TRBJ1-5	CASSHTSLQGNQPQHF
TRBV6-2/TRBV6-3	TRBJ1-2	CASSYPRDSLGYTF
TRBV5-6	TRBJ1-2	CASSSGDYGYTF
TRBV10-3	TRBJ2-4	CAIRDTVLGKNIQYF
TRBV28	TRBJ2-7	CASSWDRGMGEQYF
TRBV3-1/TRBV3-2	TRBJ1-2	CASSQLIQGGRGYTF
TRBV4-1	TRBJ2-1	CASSQDTTGGVYNEQFF